This T cell receptor (beta chain) was captured by sequencing in a study of cytomegalovirus exposure and HLA in healthy donors. Study findings and constraints: The majority of TCR sequences were rare, yet some public TCRs appeared in many donors.

Note on this clone: Its antigen is still unknown.

The primer mix had 60 Vbeta and 13 Jbeta primers. Data came from immunoSEQ multiplex PCR; TCRdb stores just in-frame clones and leaves some out. Found here are over 120,000 clones, 78% of them singletons; the top ten hold just under 3%. The V and J ends lost 4 bases and 0 bases, in that order; junction bases with no gene match: 0. CDR1 is SEHNR, CDR2 FQNEAQ, per germline (reference sequence). The CDR3 has 14 amino acids. The V and J genes are TRBV7-9 and TRBJ2-3; 8 nucleotides align to TRBD1. Sequenced sample: PBMCs. The receptor's source is a female donor in good health and CMV-seronegative. CDR3 sequence (DNA): TGTGCCAGCAGCTGGACAGGGAGCACAGATACGCAGTATTTT. Residues: CASSWTGSTDTQYF.